This T cell receptor (beta chain) was sequenced for a study of Tregs in tolerant kidney transplant recipients. Study results and caveats: Biological reproducibility was not directly addressed, but technical replication error appeared minimal. Few patients were studied, so findings need validation in larger groups. Tregs expanded with activated donor B cells seemed most donor-specific.

Profiled with immunoSEQ multiplex PCR; TCRdb holds only in-frame clones, not every one. The sample includes 110,000 or so clones, around nine tenths of them seen just once. In germline, CDR1 is SGHRS, CDR2 YFSETQ. The germline V and J ends were trimmed by 0 bases and 1 base, with 7 bases remaining between them. The CDR3 sequence is 14 residues long. Turning to this clone: Its antigen remains unidentified.

CD4+CD25+CD127- Tregs, CD4+CD25- non-Tregs, CD4 and CD8 cells were sorted. V usage is TRBV5-1 and J usage is TRBJ1-1; D is undetermined. The origin of this receptor is a human donor in good health. Sequencing was carried out using CD4+ T cells from blood. The CDR3 coding sequence is TGCGCCAGCAGCTTGGAGGGTTCGAACACTGAAGCTTTCTTT. Amino acids: CASSLEGSNTEAFF. Full variable domain (rest looked up from reference TRBV5-1 and TRBJ1-1): KAGVTQTPRYLIKTRGQQVTLSCSPISGHRSVSWYQQTPGQGLQFLFEYFSETQRNKGNFPGRFSGRQFSNSRSEMNVSTLELGDSALYLCASSLEGSNTEAFFGQGTRLTVV.